This TCR beta chain was found in a study of CD8+ T cells in alopecia areata. This clone was observed a handful of times. Its antigen is unidentified. Extracted RNA was reverse transcribed into cDNA, the sequencing template. Only in-frame clones appear in the TCRdb table, and some are missing; sequencing was by immunoSEQ multiplex PCR. The data show tens of thousands of clones, about 53% seen once. Study-level points and caveats: The study found TCR sharing across patients less clear than in mice, possibly for HLA reasons.

The specimen sequenced was NKG2D-high CD8+ T cells sorted from blood. This TCR was sampled from a human donor with alopecia areata.

In DNA, the CDR3 is TGTGCCAGCAGCCAGACTCCCACAGGGGGCGGCTACGAGCAGTACTTC. This translates into CASSQTPTGGGYEQYF. The chain is built from TRBV4-2 and TRBJ2-7, with 9 bases identical to TRBD1. The V segment lost 3 bases and the J segment 3 bases; nucleotides outside the gene matches: 9. The CDR3 consists of 16 residues. Germline CDR1 is LGHNA and CDR2 is YNFKEQ.